The present entry profiles one T cell receptor (beta chain) with its context. This sample was taken from a study of shared clonotypes between healthy human individuals. The CDR3 is made up of 9 amino acids. V was trimmed by 11 bases and J by 2 bases, leaving 4 bases between them. Germline CDR1 and CDR2: MRHNA and SNTAGT. Replicate PCRs from sorted subsets contained around 200 ng DNA, which is roughly 30,000 T cell genomes. Repertoires were generated with immunoSEQ multiplex PCR, while TCRdb's copy carries only in-frame clones and drops some. The table shows about 1.5 million clones, with around 98% occurring only once.

J is TRBJ2-7 and V is TRBV6-4; D is uncertain. The sequenced material came from naive CD4+ T cells sorted from blood. Subset reported: CD45RA+ positively selected. The TCR sequence derives from a man aged 25-45 years in good health. DNA for the CDR3: TGTGCCGCCGCCTACGAGCAGTACTTC. It translates to CAAAYEQYF.